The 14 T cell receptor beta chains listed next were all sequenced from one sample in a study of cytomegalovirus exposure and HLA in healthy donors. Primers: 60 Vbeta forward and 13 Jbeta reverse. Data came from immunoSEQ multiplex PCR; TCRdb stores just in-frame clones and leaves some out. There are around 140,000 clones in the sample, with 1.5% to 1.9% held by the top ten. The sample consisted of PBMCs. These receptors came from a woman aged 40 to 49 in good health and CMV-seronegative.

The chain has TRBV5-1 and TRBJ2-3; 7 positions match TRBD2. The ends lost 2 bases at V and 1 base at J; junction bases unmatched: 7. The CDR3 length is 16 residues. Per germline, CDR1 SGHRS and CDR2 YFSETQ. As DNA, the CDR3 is TGCGCCAGCAGCTTTAAGGGAGGGTTGGGCACAGATACGCAGTATTTT. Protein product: CASSFKGGLGTDTQYF.

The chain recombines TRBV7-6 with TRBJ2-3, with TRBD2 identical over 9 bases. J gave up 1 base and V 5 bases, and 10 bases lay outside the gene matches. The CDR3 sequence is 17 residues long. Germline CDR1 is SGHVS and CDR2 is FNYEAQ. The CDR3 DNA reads TGTGCCAGCAGCCCGCGCGTTTTAGCGGGGGGCACAGATACGCAGTATTTT. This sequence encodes CASSPRVLAGGTDTQYF.

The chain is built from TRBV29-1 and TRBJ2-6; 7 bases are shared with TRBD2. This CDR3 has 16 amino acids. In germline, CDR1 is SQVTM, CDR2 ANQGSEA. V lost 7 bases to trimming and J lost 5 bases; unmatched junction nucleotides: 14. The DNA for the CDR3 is TGCAGCGCTACAACCAAAGGGAGGGAGAGGGCCAACGTCCTGACTTTC. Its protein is CSATTKGRERANVLTF. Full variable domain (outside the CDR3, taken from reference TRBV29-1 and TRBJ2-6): SAVISQKPSRDICQRGTSLTIQCQVDSQVTMMFWYRQQPGQSLTLIATANQGSEATYESGFVIDKFPISRPNLTFSTLTVSNMSPEDSSIYLCSATTKGRERANVLTFGAGSRLTVL.

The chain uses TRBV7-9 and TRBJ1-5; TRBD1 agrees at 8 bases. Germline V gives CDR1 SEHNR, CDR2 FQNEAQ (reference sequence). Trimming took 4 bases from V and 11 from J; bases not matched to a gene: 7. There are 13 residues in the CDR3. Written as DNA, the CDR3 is TGTGCCAGCAGCTCAATGACAGGGGTTACCCAGCATTTT. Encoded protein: CASSSMTGVTQHF. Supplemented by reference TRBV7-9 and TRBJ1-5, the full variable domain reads DTGVSQNPRHKITKRGQNVTFRCDPISEHNRLYWYRQTLGQGPEFLTYFQNEAQLEKSRLLSDRFSAERPKGSFSTLEIQRTEQGDSAMYLCASSSMTGVTQHFGDGTRLSIL.

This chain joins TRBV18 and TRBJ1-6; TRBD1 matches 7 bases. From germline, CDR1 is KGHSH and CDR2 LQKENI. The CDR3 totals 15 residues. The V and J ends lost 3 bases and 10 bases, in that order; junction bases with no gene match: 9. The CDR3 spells CASSPRVRGESPLHF. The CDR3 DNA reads TGTGCCAGCTCACCTCGGGTCAGGGGGGAATCACCCCTCCACTTT.

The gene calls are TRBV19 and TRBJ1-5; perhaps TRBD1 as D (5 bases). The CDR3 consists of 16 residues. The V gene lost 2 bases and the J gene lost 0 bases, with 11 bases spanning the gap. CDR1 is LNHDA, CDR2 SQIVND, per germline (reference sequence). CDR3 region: CASSITRTHSNQPQHF. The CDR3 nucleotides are TGTGCCAGTAGTATAACTCGGACACATAGCAATCAGCCCCAGCATTTT. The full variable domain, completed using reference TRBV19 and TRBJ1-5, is DGGITQSPKYLFRKEGQNVTLSCEQNLNHDAMYWYRQDPGQGLRLIYYSQIVNDFQKGDIAEGYSVSREKKESFPLTVTSAQKNPTAFYLCASSITRTHSNQPQHFGDGTRLSIL.

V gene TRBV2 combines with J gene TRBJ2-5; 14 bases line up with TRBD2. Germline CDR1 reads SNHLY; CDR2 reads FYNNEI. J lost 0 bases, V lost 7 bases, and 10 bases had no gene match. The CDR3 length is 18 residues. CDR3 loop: CASTTGTSGGPYQETQYF. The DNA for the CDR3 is TGTGCCAGCACCACCGGGACTAGCGGGGGTCCGTACCAAGAGACCCAGTACTTC.

This CDR3 reads CASSHKRGRNTEAFF. DNA of the CDR3: TGTGCCAGCAGCCATAAACGAGGTCGGAACACTGAAGCTTTCTTT. V usage is TRBV14 and J usage is TRBJ1-1; D is undetermined. The CDR3 totals 15 residues. The V end lost 3 bases, the J end lost 1 base, and 12 bases lay between the germline ends. Looked up from germline, CDR1 is SGHDN and CDR2 is FVKESK.

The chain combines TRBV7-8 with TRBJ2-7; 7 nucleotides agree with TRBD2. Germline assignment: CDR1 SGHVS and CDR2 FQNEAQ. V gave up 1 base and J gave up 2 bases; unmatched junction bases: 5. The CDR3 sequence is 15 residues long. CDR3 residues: CASSLGAGLTYEQYV. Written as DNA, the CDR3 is TGTGCCAGCAGCTTAGGAGCGGGGCTTACCTACGAGCAGTACGTC.

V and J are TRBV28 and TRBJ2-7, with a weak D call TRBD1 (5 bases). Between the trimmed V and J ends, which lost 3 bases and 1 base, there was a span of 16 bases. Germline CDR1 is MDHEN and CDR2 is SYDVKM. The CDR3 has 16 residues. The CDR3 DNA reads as TGTGCCAGCAGTTTTTCCAAGGGGATTACTTCCTACGAGCAGTACTTC. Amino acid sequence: CASSFSKGITSYEQYF.

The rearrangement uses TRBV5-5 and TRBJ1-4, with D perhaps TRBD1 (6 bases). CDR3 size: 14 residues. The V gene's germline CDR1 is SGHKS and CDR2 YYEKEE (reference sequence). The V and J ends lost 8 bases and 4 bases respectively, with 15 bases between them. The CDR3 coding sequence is TGTGCCAGTAAACCGGGACAAAGTAATGAAAAACTGTTTTTT. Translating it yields CASKPGQSNEKLFF.

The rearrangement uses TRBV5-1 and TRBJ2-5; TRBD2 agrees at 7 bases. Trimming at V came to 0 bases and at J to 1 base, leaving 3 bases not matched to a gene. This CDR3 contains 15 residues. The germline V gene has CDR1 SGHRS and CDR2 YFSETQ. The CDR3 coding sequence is TGCGCCAGCAGCTTGGACTCGGGGGGCCAAGAGACCCAGTACTTC. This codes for CASSLDSGGQETQYF.

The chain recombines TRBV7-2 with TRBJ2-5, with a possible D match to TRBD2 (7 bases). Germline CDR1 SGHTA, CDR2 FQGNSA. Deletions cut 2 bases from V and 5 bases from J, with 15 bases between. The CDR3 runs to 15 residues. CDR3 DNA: TGTGCCAGCAGCTTAAGGGGGGGCGATGGGGAGACCCAGTACTTC. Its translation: CASSLRGGDGETQYF.

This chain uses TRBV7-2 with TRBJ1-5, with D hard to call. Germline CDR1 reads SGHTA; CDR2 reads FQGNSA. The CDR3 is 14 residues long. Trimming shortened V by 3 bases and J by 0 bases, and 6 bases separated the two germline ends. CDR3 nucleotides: TGTGCCAGCAGCTTCAGATTTAGCAATCAGCCCCAGCATTTT. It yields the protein CASSFRFSNQPQHF.